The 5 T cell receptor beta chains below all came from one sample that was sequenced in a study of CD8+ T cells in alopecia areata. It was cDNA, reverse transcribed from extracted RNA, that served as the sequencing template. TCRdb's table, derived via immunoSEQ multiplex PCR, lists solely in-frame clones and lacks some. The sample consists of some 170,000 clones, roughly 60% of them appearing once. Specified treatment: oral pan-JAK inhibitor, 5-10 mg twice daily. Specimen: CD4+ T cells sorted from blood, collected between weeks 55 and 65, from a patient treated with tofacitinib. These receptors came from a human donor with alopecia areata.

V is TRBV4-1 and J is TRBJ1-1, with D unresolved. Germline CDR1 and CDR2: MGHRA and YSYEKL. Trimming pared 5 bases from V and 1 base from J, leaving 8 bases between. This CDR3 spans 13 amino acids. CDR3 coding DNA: TGCGCCAGCAGCAAAAGTGGGAACACTGAAGCTTTCTTT. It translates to CASSKSGNTEAFF.

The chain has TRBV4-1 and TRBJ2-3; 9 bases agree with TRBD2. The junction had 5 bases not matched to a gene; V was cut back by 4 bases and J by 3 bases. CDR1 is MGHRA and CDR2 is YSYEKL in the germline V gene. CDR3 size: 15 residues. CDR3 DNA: TGCGCCAGCAGCCGCAGCGGGGGGTGGACAGATACGCAGTATTTT. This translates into CASSRSGGWTDTQYF.

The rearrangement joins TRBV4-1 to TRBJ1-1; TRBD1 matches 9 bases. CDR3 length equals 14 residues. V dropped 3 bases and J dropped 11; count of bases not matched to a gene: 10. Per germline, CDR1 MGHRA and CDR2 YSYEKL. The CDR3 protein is CASSQYDRGSRAFF. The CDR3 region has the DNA TGCGCCAGCAGCCAGTATGACAGGGGGAGTCGCGCTTTCTTT.

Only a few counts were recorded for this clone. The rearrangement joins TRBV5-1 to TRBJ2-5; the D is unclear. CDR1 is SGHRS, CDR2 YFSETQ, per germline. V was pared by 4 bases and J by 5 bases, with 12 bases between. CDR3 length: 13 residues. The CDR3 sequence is CASSQTLGETQYF. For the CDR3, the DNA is TGCGCCAGCAGCCAGACACTCGGGGAGACCCAGTACTTC.

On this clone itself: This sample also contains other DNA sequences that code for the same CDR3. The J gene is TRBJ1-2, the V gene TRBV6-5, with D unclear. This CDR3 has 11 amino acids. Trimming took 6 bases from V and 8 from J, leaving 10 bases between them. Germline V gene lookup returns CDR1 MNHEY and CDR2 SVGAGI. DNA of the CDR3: TGTGCCAGCAGCAATAGTTACGGCTACACCTTC. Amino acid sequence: CASSNSYGYTF.